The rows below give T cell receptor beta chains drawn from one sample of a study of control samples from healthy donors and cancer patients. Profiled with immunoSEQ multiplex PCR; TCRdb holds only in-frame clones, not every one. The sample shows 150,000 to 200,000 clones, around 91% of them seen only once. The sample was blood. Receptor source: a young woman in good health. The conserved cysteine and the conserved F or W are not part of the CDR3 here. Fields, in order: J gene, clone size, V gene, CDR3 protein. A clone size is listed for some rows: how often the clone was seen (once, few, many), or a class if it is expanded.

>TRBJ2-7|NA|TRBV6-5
ASTPTSGVYEQY
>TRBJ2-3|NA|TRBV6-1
ASSEDRGRTDTQY
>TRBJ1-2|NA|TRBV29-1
SVARGSNYGYT
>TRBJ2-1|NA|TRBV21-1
ASSIRDSSSYNEQF
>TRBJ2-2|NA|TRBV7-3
ASSPGLANTGELF
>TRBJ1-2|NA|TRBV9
ASSSQGLVYGYT
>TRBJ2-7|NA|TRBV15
ATSVRTSGYEQY
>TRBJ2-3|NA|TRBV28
ASSRQGWADTQY
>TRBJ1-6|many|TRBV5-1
ASSSSGTDNSPLH
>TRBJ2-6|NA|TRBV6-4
ASSSTGGVGANVLT
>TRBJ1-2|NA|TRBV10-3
AISDAQDYGYT
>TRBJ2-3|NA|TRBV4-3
ASSQGPDTQY
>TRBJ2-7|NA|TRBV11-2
ASSLDRTSGPSYEQY
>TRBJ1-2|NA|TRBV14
ASSQDLARKPNYGYT
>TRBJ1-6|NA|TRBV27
ASSLSYMSSYNSPLH
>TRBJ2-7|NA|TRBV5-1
ASSLVSGASSYEQY
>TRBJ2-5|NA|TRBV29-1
SVVLAPQETQY
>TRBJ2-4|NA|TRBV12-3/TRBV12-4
ASSFAAKNIQY
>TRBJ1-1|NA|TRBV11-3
ASSLDRVGRVWTEAF
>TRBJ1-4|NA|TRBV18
ASSRGTNEKLF
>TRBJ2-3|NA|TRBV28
ASSPGLAGRRTDTQY
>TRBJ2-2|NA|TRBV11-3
ASSPGQGAHTGELF
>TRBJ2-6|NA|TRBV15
ATSRVRVPGANVLT
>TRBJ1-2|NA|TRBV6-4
ASSDNPGQGGYGYT
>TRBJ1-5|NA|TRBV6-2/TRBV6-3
ASSYSMDRGHSNQPQH
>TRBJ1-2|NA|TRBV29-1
SVSRLNYGYT
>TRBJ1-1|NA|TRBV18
ASSPGQGLTEAF
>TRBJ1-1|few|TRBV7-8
ASSLVSAGGGTEAF
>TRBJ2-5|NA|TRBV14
ASSPKLAAETQY
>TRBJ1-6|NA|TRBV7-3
ASSLSGNSPLH
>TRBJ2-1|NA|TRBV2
ASSLAFYNEQF
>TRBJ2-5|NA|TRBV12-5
ASGSRPLQETQY
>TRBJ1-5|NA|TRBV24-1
ATSDLWQAGNQPQH
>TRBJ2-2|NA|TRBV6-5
ATRDPNTGELF
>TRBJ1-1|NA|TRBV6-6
ASSYSGGVGTEAF
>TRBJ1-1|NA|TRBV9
ASSVGDTEAF
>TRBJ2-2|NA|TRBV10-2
ASSEWGQGGTGELF
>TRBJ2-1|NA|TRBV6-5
ASSYTGGNEQF
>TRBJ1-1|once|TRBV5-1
ASSQMNTEAF
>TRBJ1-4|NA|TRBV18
ASSPDRGHEKLF
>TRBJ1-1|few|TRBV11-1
ASSLGVTGEVTEAF
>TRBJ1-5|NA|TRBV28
ASRRSGYSNQPQH
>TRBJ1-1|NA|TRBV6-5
ASSRQGTLNTEAF
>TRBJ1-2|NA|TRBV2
ASSELRDSYGYT
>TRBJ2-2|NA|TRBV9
ASSVGGGTGELF
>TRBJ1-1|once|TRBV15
ATSRDRGRPGNEAF
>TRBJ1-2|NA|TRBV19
ASSSQGFYGYT
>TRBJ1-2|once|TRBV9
ASSVSDRVHGYT
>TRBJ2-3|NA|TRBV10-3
AISRTSGRADTQY
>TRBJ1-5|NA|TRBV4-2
ASSGGGGDSNQPQH
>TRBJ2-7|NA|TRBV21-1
ASSKGETYEQY
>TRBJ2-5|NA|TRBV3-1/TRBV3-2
ASSQGYLAGVEETQY
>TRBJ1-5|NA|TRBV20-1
SARGYQPQH
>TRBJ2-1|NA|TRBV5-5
ASSLTGTEQF